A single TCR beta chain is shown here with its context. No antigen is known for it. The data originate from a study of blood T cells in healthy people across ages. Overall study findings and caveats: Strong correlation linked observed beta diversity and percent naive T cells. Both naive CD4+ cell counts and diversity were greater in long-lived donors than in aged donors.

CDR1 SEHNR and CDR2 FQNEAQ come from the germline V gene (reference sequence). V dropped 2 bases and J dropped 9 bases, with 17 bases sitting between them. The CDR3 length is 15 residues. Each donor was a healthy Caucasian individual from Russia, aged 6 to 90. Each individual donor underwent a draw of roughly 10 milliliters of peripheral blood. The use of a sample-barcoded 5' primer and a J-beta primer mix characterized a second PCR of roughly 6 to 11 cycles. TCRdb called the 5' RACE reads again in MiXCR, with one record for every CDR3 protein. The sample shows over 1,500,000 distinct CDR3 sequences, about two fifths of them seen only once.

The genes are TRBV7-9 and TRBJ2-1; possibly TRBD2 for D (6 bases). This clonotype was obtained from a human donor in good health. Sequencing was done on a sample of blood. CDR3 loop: CASSLIGTPKGEQFF. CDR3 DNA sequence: TGTGCCAGCAGCTTAATTGGGACTCCGAAGGGTGAGCAGTTCTTC. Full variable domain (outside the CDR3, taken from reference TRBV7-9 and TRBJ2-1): DTGVSQNPRHKITKRGQNVTFRCDPISEHNRLYWYRQTLGQGPEFLTYFQNEAQLEKSRLLSDRFSAERPKGSFSTLEIQRTEQGDSAMYLCASSLIGTPKGEQFFGPGTRLTVL.